The entry below describes one T cell receptor beta chain. Germline V gene data show CDR1 as KGHDR and CDR2 as SFDVKD. This CDR3 is 15 amino acids long. Germline trimming cut 4 bases from V and 5 bases from J; bases unmatched to any gene: 6. This sample is part of a study of blood T cell repertoires in COVID-19. Study in general: The United States, Italy and Spain provided the acute and convalescent COVID-19 samples. PBMCs, B-cell-depleted T cells, or T cells were the source of the cDNA or gDNA that made up the material.

How the authors handled the data: Reference gene primer amplification yielded estimated nucleated cell counts. Profiled with immunoSEQ multiplex PCR; TCRdb holds only in-frame clones, not every one. V and J calls plus clone size are reproduced from that table; the DNA served to infer D and trimming. The sample carries 310,000 or so clones, 83% recorded once. The TCR comes from a woman between 45 and 65 years old with acute or convalescent COVID-19. This rearrangement joins TRBV24-1 to TRBJ2-3, with TRBD1 identical over 9 bases. The sample comprised peripheral blood. This CDR3 reads CATSDPGTGIDTQYF. The CDR3, as DNA: TGTGCCACCAGTGACCCCGGGACAGGGATAGATACGCAGTATTTT.